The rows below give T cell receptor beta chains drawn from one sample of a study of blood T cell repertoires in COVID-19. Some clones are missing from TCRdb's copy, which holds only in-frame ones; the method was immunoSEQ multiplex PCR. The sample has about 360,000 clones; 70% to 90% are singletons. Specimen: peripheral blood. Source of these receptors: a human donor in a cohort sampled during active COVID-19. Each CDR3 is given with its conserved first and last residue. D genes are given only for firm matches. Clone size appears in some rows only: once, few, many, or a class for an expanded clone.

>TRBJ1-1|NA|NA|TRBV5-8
CASSFPQMNTEAFF
TGTGCCAGCAGCTTCCCACAGATGAACACTGAAGCTTTCTTT
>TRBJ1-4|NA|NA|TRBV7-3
CASSLNRGEKLFF
TGTGCCAGCAGCTTAAATAGAGGAGAAAAACTGTTTTTT
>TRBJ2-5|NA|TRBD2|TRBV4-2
CASTRLAGDQETQYF
TGTGCCAGCACTCGACTAGCGGGGGACCAAGAGACCCAGTACTTC
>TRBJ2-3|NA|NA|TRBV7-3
CASSLKSPTGPFTDTQYF
TGTGCCAGCAGCTTAAAGTCCCCGACAGGACCTTTCACAGATACGCAGTATTTT
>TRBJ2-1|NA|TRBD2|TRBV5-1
CASSNGLAGVSYNEQFF
TGCGCCAGCAGCAATGGACTAGCGGGAGTATCCTACAATGAGCAGTTCTTC
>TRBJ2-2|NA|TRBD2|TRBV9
CASSVSPLAGEGRIGELFF
TGTGCCAGCAGCGTATCTCCCCTAGCGGGAGAGGGGAGGATCGGGGAGCTGTTTTTT
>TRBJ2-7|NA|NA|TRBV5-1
CAGSLEQGLSYEQYF
TGCGCCGGCAGCTTGGAACAGGGATTGTCCTACGAGCAGTACTTC
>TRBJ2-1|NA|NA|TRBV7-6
CASSSVADVYNEQFF
TGTGCCAGCAGCTCAGTAGCGGATGTCTACAATGAGCAGTTCTTC
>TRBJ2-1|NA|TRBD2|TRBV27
CASSPSGLAGSEQFF
TGTGCCAGCAGTCCCTCGGGACTAGCGGGTAGTGAGCAGTTCTTC
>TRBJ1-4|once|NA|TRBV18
CASSARAGTEKLFF
TGTGCCAGCTCAGCGCGGGCGGGCACGGAAAAACTGTTTTTT
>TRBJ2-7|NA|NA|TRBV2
CASRRKEGSSYEQYF
TGTGCCAGCAGGAGGAAAGAGGGTAGCTCCTACGAGCAGTACTTC
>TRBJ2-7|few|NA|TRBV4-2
CASSLTRVTYEQYF
TGTGCCAGCTCATTGACTCGCGTGACCTACGAGCAGTACTTC
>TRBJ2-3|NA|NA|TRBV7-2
CASSLETIQVGDTQYF
TGTGCCAGCAGCTTGGAGACTATACAAGTTGGAGATACGCAGTATTTT
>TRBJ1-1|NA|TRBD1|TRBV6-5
CASRRIRGSATEAFF
TGTGCCAGCAGACGAATCAGGGGGAGCGCCACTGAAGCTTTCTTT
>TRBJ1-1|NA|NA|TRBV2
CASSVAGNTEAFF
TGTGCCAGCAGTGTGGCGGGGAACACTGAAGCTTTCTTT
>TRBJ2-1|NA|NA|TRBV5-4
CASSLRQEQFF
TGTGCCAGCAGCTTGCGACAGGAGCAGTTCTTC
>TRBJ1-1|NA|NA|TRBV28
CASAGQNTEAFF
TGTGCCAGCGCAGGGCAGAACACTGAAGCTTTCTTT
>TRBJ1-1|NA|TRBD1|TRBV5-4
CASSPKDRVNTEAFF
TGTGCCAGCAGCCCGAAGGACAGGGTGAACACTGAAGCTTTCTTT
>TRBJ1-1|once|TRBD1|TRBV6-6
CASSQGQGTEAFF
TGTGCCAGCAGCCAGGGACAGGGCACTGAAGCTTTCTTT
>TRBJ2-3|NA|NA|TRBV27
CASRERLGDTQYF
TGTGCCAGCAGGGAGCGGTTGGGAGATACGCAGTATTTT
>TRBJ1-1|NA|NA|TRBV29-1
CSVVGGVSEAFF
TGCAGCGTTGTGGGGGGTGTTTCTGAAGCTTTCTTT
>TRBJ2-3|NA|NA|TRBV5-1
CASSLFGGASTDTQYF
TGCGCCAGCAGCTTGTTTGGGGGCGCTAGCACAGATACGCAGTATTTT
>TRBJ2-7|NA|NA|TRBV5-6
CASSPVEGASYEQYF
TGTGCCAGCAGCCCCGTGGAGGGGGCCTCCTACGAGCAGTACTTC
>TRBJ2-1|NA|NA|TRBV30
CAWSPYMRFAYNEQFF
TGTGCCTGGAGTCCTTACATGCGGTTCGCCTACAATGAGCAGTTCTTC
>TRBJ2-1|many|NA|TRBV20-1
CSAQTLYEQFF
TGCAGTGCCCAGACTCTATATGAGCAGTTCTTC
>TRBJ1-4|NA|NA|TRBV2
CASSGNRDEKLFF
TGTGCCAGCAGTGGCAACAGGGATGAAAAACTGTTTTTT
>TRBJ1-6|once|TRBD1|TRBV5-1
CASSLGTGHSPLHF
TGCGCCAGCAGCTTGGGGACAGGGCACTCACCCCTCCACTTT
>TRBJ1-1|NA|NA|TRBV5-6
CASSFFGGKGTFF
TGTGCCAGCAGCTTTTTTGGGGGGAAGGGAACTTTCTTT
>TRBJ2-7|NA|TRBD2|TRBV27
CASSLTSGSGYEQYF
TGTGCCAGCAGTCTGACTAGCGGGAGTGGCTACGAGCAGTACTTC
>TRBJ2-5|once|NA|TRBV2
CASILLRGETQYF
TGTGCCAGCATTCTTTTAAGGGGAGAGACCCAGTACTTC